The source of this T cell receptor beta chain is a study of blood T cells in healthy people across ages. Study-wide points: Long-lived donors had more naive CD4+ cells and higher diversity than aged donors.

The people who gave samples were healthy Caucasians from Russia, aged about 6 to 95. Every donor contributed ten milliliters of peripheral blood by blood draw. Extractions gave at least 6 micrograms of total RNA per sample. To note about this clonotype: The antigen is undetermined.

Trimming removed 6 bases at V and 2 bases at J, with 20 bases between. CDR1 MNHNS and CDR2 SASEGT come from the germline V gene. The CDR3 is 17 amino acids. It was with a sample-barcoded 5' primer and a J-beta primer mix that a second PCR of roughly 7 to 11 cycles was run. In TCRdb, the 5' RACE reads were re-called with MiXCR into one record per CDR3 protein. The sample yields over 1,200,000 distinct CDR3 sequences, approximately 59% seen once. This clonotype was obtained from a young man in good health. The rearrangement uses TRBV6-1 and TRBJ2-1; D perhaps matches TRBD2 (7 bases). Specimen: blood. The CDR3 coding sequence is TGTGCCAGCAGCTCGACTAGCTTCGGGGGCCCCTACAATGAGCAGTTCTTC. It specifies CASSSTSFGGPYNEQFF.